This T cell receptor beta chain was identified in a study of spatial heterogeneity in lung cancer. Study observations and caveats: Estimates put coverage of tumor T cells 6.5% to 7% for alpha and roughly 12% for beta chains. For expanded intratumoral alpha and beta TCRs, counts tracked tumor mutation counts. Nonsynonymous mutations, ubiquitous and regional, were tracked respectively by counts of ubiquitous and regional expanded TCRs.

On this clonotype itself: Its antigen is not known.

Single TCR cDNA molecules each had their own unique molecular identifier. TCRdb redid the calling of the 5' RACE reads with MiXCR, one entry per CDR3 protein. In the table there are approximately 10,000 distinct CDR3 sequences, roughly 5% of which are singletons. The time point here: sample taken at primary tumor resection. Whole RNA was taken from tumor, nontumor lung or frozen PBMC; it was then sequenced unsorted. The sequence derives from a male donor with early-stage non-small cell lung cancer. The source was lung tumor tissue, collected at surgery.

The CDR3 loop is CASSPPDNNEQYF. CDR3 coding DNA: TGTGCCAGCTCACCCCCGGACAACAACGAGCAGTACTTC. The rearrangement links TRBV18 to TRBJ2-7; possible D gene TRBD1, 5 bases. Germline V gives CDR1 KGHSH, CDR2 LQKENI. This CDR3 has 13 amino acids. Deletions cut 3 bases from V and 5 bases from J, with 11 bases between.